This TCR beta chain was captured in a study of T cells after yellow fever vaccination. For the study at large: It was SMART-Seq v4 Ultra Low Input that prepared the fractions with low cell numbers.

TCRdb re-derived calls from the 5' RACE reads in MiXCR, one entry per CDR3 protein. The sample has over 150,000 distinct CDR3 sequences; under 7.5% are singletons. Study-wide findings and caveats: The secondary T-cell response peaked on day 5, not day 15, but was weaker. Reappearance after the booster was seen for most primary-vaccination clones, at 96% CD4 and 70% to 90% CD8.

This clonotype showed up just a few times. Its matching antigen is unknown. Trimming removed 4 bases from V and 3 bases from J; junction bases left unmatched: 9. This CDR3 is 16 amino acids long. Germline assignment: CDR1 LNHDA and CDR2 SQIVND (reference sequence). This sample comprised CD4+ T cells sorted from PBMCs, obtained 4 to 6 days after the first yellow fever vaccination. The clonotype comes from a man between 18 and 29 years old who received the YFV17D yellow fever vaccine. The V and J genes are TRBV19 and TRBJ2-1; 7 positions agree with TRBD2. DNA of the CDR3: TGTGCCAGTAGTACAACGCGGCGGGGGTTCTACAATGAGCAGTTCTTC. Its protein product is CASSTTRRGFYNEQFF.